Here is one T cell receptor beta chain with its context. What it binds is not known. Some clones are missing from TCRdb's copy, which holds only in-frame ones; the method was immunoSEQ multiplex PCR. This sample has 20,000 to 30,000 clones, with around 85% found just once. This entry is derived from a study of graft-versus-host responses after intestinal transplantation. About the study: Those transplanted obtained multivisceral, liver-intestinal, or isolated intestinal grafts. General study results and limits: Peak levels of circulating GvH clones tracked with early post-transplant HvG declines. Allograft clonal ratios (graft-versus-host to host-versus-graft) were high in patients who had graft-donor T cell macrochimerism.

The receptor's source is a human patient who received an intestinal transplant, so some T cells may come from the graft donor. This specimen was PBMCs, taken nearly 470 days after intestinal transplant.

The CDR3 DNA reads TGTGCCAGCAGCCAAGAGGGGAGAGCGGAGTATTTT. This translates into CASSQEGRAEYF. The chain joins TRBV4-2 to TRBJ1-3; no clear D. V was cut by 0 bases and J by 16 bases, with 13 bases left in between. Germline V gene lookup returns CDR1 LGHNA and CDR2 YNFKEQ. The CDR3 consists of 12 residues.